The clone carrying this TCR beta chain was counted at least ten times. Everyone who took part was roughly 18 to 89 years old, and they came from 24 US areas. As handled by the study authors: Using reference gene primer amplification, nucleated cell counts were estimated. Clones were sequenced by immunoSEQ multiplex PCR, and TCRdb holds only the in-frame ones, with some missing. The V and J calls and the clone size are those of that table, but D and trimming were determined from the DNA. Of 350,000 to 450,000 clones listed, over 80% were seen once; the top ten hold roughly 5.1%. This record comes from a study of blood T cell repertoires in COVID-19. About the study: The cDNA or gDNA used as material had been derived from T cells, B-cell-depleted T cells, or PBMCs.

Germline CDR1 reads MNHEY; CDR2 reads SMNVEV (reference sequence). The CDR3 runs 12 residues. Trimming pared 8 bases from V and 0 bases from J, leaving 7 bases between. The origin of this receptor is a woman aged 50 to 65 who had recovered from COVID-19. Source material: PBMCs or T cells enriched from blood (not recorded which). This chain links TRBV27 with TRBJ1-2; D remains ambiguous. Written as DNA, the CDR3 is TGTGCCAGCGGGCTCCCTAACTATGGCTACACCTTC. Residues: CASGLPNYGYTF.